Below, 14 T cell receptor beta chains from the same sample are listed, as sequenced in a study of blood T cell repertoires in COVID-19. Clones were read by immunoSEQ multiplex PCR, and TCRdb kept only the in-frame ones, dropping some. The data hold 250,000 to 300,000 clones, with approximately 91% observed a single time. Sequencing was done on a sample of peripheral blood. These receptors were collected from an older woman with acute or convalescent COVID-19.

This rearrangement joins TRBV19 to TRBJ1-5, with TRBD1 as a possible D gene (6 bases). Between the trimmed V and J ends, which lost 6 bases and 0 bases, there was a span of 12 bases. The CDR3 totals 15 residues. CDR1 and CDR2 (germline): LNHDA, SQIVND (reference sequence). The CDR3 here is CASRGGGDSNQPQHF. In DNA, the CDR3 is TGTGCCAGTAGAGGGGGAGGGGATAGCAATCAGCCCCAGCATTTT.

The chain links TRBV9 to TRBJ2-7, with unresolved D. Germline values: CDR1 SGDLS, CDR2 YYNGEE. V was clipped by 4 bases and J by 5 bases, with 16 bases between them. CDR3 length equals 14 residues. CDR3 sequence reads: CASSPLRLANEQYF. CDR3 DNA sequence: TGTGCCAGCAGCCCCCTCAGGTTGGCCAACGAGCAGTACTTC.

The chain combines TRBV27 with TRBJ2-3, with D maybe TRBD2 (6 bases). Deletions cut 6 bases from V and 6 bases from J, with 19 bases between. Germline V lookup: CDR1 MNHEY, CDR2 SMNVEV (reference sequence). The CDR3 consists of 15 residues. In DNA, the CDR3 is TGTGCCAGCAGCGTGGGCGGGGCCCCGGAGGATACGCAGTATTTT. This codes for CASSVGGAPEDTQYF.

This chain connects TRBV27 to TRBJ2-5; tentative D call: TRBD2 (6 bases). Per the germline V gene, CDR1 is MNHEY and CDR2 is SMNVEV (reference sequence). With 3 bases removed from V and 8 bases from J, the gap between germline ends came to 19 bases. The CDR3 has 15 residues. This CDR3 reads CASSLGSTGGGTQYF. The CDR3, as DNA: TGTGCCAGCAGTTTGGGATCCACCGGGGGTGGAACCCAGTACTTC.

The rearrangement links TRBV15 to TRBJ1-1; tentatively, D is TRBD1 (5 bases). The V gene lost 5 bases and the J gene lost 3 bases, with 13 bases spanning the gap. The CDR3 is 14 amino acids. Germline V gives CDR1 LNHNV, CDR2 YYDKDF (reference sequence). In DNA form, the CDR3 reads TGTGCCACCAGCGCGAAACGACAGTACACTGAAGCTTTCTTT. Its protein is CATSAKRQYTEAFF.

V is TRBV4-2 and J is TRBJ1-2, with D perhaps matching TRBD1 (5 bases). This CDR3 has 13 amino acids. Trimming cost V 3 bases and J 5 bases, with 10 bases left between them. The germline CDR1 and CDR2 sequences are LGHNA and YNFKEQ. The CDR3 reads CASSQDTAYGYTF. CDR3 in DNA: TGTGCCAGCAGCCAGGACACCGCATATGGCTACACCTTC.

The genes are TRBV4-3 and TRBJ2-4, with 14 positions matching TRBD2. The trim removed 1 base at V and 0 bases at J, leaving 2 bases unmatched. The CDR3 sequence is 18 residues long. The germline gives CDR1 LGHNA, CDR2 YSLEER. The CDR3 here is CASSQGTSGGLAKNIQYF. DNA for the CDR3: TGCGCCAGCAGCCAAGGGACTAGCGGGGGGTTAGCCAAAAACATTCAGTACTTC.

The chain's CDR3 is CASRKGREAYEQYF. The CDR3, as DNA: TGTGCCAGTAGGAAGGGCAGGGAAGCCTACGAGCAGTACTTC. V gene TRBV19 combines with J gene TRBJ2-7, with a tentative D call TRBD1 (5 bases). Germline-derived CDR1 and CDR2 are LNHDA and SQIVND (reference sequence). CDR3 size: 14 residues. Trimming stripped 6 bases from V and 2 bases from J, with 14 bases between. The whole variable domain, remainder taken from reference TRBV19 and TRBJ2-7, is DGGITQSPKYLFRKEGQNVTLSCEQNLNHDAMYWYRQDPGQGLRLIYYSQIVNDFQKGDIAEGYSVSREKKESFPLTVTSAQKNPTAFYLCASRKGREAYEQYFGPGTRLTVT.

V and J are TRBV2 and TRBJ2-3; 8 bases align to TRBD2. After removal of 7 bases from V and 0 bases from J, the junction contained 6 bases not matched to a gene. The CDR3 loop spans 15 amino acids. Looked up from germline, CDR1 is SNHLY and CDR2 is FYNNEI. CDR3 sequence (DNA): TGTGCCAGCAAGGCGGGGGGTCCTAGCACAGATACGCAGTATTTT. This translates into CASKAGGPSTDTQYF.

The chain recombines TRBV19 with TRBJ1-2; 7 positions agree with TRBD1. Germline CDR1 reads LNHDA; CDR2 reads SQIVND (reference sequence). J was trimmed by 8 bases and V by 8 bases; bases with no gene match: 11. This CDR3 contains 13 residues. The CDR3 coding sequence is TGTGCCAGTTCAAGACAGGGCACGGGCGGCTACACCTTC. It codes for CASSRQGTGGYTF.

This sequence joins TRBV7-9 and TRBJ2-7, with D possibly matching TRBD2 (6 bases). Germline V lookup: CDR1 SEHNR, CDR2 FQNEAQ (reference sequence). The CDR3 length is 16 residues. V was cut by 5 bases and J by 0 bases, with 17 bases left in between. CDR3 in DNA: TGTGCCAGCAGCCCATCGGCGGGGCAGAGCTCCTACGAGCAGTACTTC. It encodes CASSPSAGQSSYEQYF. Combining the CDR3 with reference TRBV7-9 and TRBJ2-7 gives the whole variable domain DTGVSQNPRHKITKRGQNVTFRCDPISEHNRLYWYRQTLGQGPEFLTYFQNEAQLEKSRLLSDRFSAERPKGSFSTLEIQRTEQGDSAMYLCASSPSAGQSSYEQYFGPGTRLTVT.

The chain joins TRBV4-3 to TRBJ2-3; 10 bases are shared with TRBD2. Trimming took 0 bases from V and 5 from J; bases not matched to a gene: 11. Germline V CDR1 and CDR2: LGHNA, YSLEER. This CDR3 contains 18 residues. The CDR3 DNA reads as TGCGCCAGCAGCCAAGATTACGGAGCGGGAGGGCCGATAGATACGCAGTATTTT. As protein: CASSQDYGAGGPIDTQYF.

This clone has a single count. The chain couples TRBV4-2 to TRBJ1-5; D might be TRBD1 (5 bases). There are 14 residues in the CDR3. The V and J ends lost 2 bases and 4 bases respectively, with 9 bases between them. Germline assignment: CDR1 LGHNA and CDR2 YNFKEQ. The CDR3: CASSQTGGNQPQHF. Written as DNA, the CDR3 is TGTGCCAGCAGCCAAACCGGGGGTAATCAGCCCCAGCATTTT.

This clone was seen a few times. The genes are TRBV15 and TRBJ2-1; 7 bases match TRBD2. The CDR3 spans 16 residues. Trimming cost V 0 bases and J 2 bases; bases outside gene matches: 4. The germline V gene has CDR1 LNHNV and CDR2 YYDKDF (reference sequence). The CDR3 loop reads CATSRDLGLAYNEQFF. The CDR3 DNA sequence: TGTGCCACCAGCAGAGATCTAGGACTAGCCTACAATGAGCAGTTCTTC. Full variable domain (rest looked up from reference TRBV15 and TRBJ2-1): DAMVIQNPRYQVTQFGKPVTLSCSQTLNHNVMYWYQQKSSQAPKLLFHYYDKDFNNEADTPDNFQSRRPNTSFCFLDIRSPGLGDTAMYLCATSRDLGLAYNEQFFGPGTRLTVL.